Listed below are T cell receptor beta chains from one sample, sequenced in a study of T cells in localized non-small cell lung cancer. The method was immunoSEQ multiplex PCR; TCRdb's version includes in-frame clones alone and lacks a portion of them. The sample lists roughly 50,000 clones; about 89% were seen once. This specimen consisted of peripheral blood, obtained before any cancer treatment. The receptor set was obtained from a man between 40 and 69 years old with stage I lung adenocarcinoma. Each CDR3 is given with its conserved first and last residue. A D gene is named only where the DNA matches it firmly. Clone size appears in some rows only: once, few, many, or a class for an expanded clone.

>14|NA|TRBJ1-2|TRBD1|TRBV6-5
CASSLGQGTVGYTF
TGTGCCAGCAGCCTCGGACAGGGAACGGTTGGCTACACCTTC
>16|NA|TRBJ2-1|NA|TRBV6-1
CASSGPGWRTYNEQFF
TGTGCCAGCAGTGGCCCCGGGTGGCGCACCTACAATGAGCAGTTCTTC
>15|NA|TRBJ2-3|NA|TRBV5-4
CASSLGVGFTDTQYF
TGTGCCAGCAGCTTGGGCGTAGGGTTCACAGATACGCAGTATTTT
>17|NA|TRBJ2-1|TRBD2|TRBV5-1
CASSNSGRARAYNEQFF
TGCGCCAGCAGCAATAGCGGGAGGGCCCGGGCCTACAATGAGCAGTTCTTC
>14|NA|TRBJ2-1|NA|TRBV6-1
CASSGIRHYNEQFF
TGTGCCAGCAGTGGGATACGACATTATAATGAGCAGTTCTTC
>14|NA|TRBJ2-3|NA|TRBV27
CASREGPGVDTQYF
TGTGCCAGCAGAGAAGGGCCTGGGGTGGATACGCAGTATTTT
>19|NA|TRBJ1-2|TRBD1|TRBV11-2
CASSSVRDRGRDRSYGYTF
TGTGCCAGCAGCTCTGTCCGGGACAGGGGTCGGGATCGGTCTTATGGCTACACCTTC
>14|few|TRBJ1-5|NA|TRBV5-5
CASSLTATEQPQHF
TGTGCCAGCAGCTTAACGGCCACCGAACAGCCCCAGCATTTT
>14|NA|TRBJ2-7|TRBD2|TRBV2
CASSETGGPFEQYF
TGTGCCAGCAGTGAAACGGGAGGGCCGTTTGAGCAGTACTTC
>16|NA|TRBJ2-2|TRBD2|TRBV10-3
CAISESLAGGPGELFF
TGTGCCATCAGTGAGTCCCTAGCGGGAGGGCCCGGGGAGCTGTTTTTT
>14|NA|TRBJ2-7|NA|TRBV27
CASSFGRGGDEQYF
TGTGCCAGCAGTTTTGGGCGGGGTGGGGACGAGCAGTACTTC
>17|NA|TRBJ2-7|NA|TRBV4-2
CASSQGAGSPNLYEQYF
TGTGCCAGCAGCCAGGGGGCGGGGTCCCCTAATCTCTACGAGCAGTACTTC
>13|NA|TRBJ2-2|TRBD1|TRBV29-1
CSADRGGAGELFF
TGCAGCGCGGACAGGGGAGGGGCCGGGGAGCTGTTTTTT